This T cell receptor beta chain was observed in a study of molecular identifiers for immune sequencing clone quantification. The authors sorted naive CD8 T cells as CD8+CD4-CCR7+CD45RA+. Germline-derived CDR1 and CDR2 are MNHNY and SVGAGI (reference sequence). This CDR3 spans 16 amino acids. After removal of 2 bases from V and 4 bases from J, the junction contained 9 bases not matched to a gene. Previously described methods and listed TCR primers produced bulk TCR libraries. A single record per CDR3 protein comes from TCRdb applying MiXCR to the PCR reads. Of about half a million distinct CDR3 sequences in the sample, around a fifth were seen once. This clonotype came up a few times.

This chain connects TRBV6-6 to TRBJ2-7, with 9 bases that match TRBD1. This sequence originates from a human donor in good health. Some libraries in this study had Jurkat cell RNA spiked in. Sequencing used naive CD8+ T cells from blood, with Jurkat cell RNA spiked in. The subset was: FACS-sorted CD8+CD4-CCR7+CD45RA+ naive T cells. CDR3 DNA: TGTGCCAGCAGTTACCCGGACAGGGGACCGTATTACGAGCAGTACTTC. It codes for CASSYPDRGPYYEQYF.